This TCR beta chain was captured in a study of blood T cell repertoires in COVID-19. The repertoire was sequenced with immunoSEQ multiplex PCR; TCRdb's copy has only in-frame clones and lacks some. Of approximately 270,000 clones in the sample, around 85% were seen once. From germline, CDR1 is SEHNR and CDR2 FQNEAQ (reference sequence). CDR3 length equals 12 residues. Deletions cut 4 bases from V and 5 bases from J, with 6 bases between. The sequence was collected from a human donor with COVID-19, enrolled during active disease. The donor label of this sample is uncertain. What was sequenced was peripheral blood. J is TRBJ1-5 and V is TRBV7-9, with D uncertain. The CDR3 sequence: CASSYGDQPQHF. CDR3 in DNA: TGTGCCAGCAGCTACGGTGATCAGCCCCAGCATTTT.